This T cell receptor beta chain was sequenced for a study of blood T cell repertoires in COVID-19. Across the study: The origin of the acute and convalescent COVID-19 samples was the United States, Italy and Spain.

The data were produced by immunoSEQ multiplex PCR, yet TCRdb's version contains in-frame clones alone and is incomplete. The sample has approximately 350,000 clones, around 89% seen once. The CDR3 loop spans 16 amino acids. V was clipped by 2 bases and J by 8 bases, with 18 bases between them. CDR1 and CDR2 from the germline V gene are MDHEN and SYDVKM. The source is a man aged 40-49 years with acute or convalescent COVID-19. The J gene is TRBJ1-4, the V gene TRBV28; D uncertain. Material for sequencing was peripheral blood. This CDR3 reads CASSLPTREANEKLFF. DNA for the CDR3: TGTGCCAGCAGTTTACCAACACGGGAGGCCAACGAAAAACTGTTTTTT. Filled out from reference TRBV28 and TRBJ1-4, the complete variable domain reads DVKVTQSSRYLVKRTGEKVFLECVQDMDHENMFWYRQDPGLGLRLIYFSYDVKMKEKGDIPEGYSVSREKKERFSLILESASTNQTSMYLCASSLPTREANEKLFFGSGTQLSVL.